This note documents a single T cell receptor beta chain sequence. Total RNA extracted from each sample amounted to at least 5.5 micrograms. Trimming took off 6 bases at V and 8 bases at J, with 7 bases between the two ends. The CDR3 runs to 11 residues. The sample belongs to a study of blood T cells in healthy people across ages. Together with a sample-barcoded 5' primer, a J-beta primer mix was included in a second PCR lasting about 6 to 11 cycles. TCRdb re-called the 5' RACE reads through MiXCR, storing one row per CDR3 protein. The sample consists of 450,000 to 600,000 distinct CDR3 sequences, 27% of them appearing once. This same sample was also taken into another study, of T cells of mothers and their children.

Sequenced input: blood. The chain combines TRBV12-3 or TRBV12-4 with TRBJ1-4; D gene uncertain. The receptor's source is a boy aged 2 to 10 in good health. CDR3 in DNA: TGTGCCAGCAGCTCCTCAGAAAAACTGTTTTTT. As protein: CASSSSEKLFF.